These 27 T cell receptor beta chains originate from one sample sequenced in a study of blood T cell repertoires in COVID-19. The repertoire was sequenced with immunoSEQ multiplex PCR; TCRdb's copy has only in-frame clones and lacks some. Among a few hundred thousand clones, 80% to 85% were seen once, and the ten largest hold 15% to 18%. The sequencing sample was made of peripheral blood. The origin of the receptors is a person aged 70 to 85 with COVID-19, enrolled during active disease.

The chain has TRBV7-9 and TRBJ1-3, with D possibly matching TRBD1 (6 bases). This CDR3 is 14 amino acids long. Germline values: CDR1 SEHNR, CDR2 FQNEAQ (reference sequence). The V gene lost 6 bases and the J gene lost 2 bases, with 11 bases spanning the gap. The CDR3 region is CASRSDSTGNTIYF. In DNA form, the CDR3 reads TGTGCCAGCAGATCGGACAGTACTGGAAACACCATATATTTT.

This clone was observed a single time. The chain is built from TRBV2 and TRBJ2-1; 8 positions agree with TRBD2. Trimming took 8 bases from V and 4 from J; bases not matched to a gene: 10. CDR3 length: 15 amino acids. The germline gives CDR1 SNHLY, CDR2 FYNNEI. CDR3 sequence reads: CASRAGRGDYNEQFF. The CDR3 nucleotides are TGTGCCAGCCGCGCAGGGCGGGGGGATTACAATGAGCAGTTCTTC.

In this sample, this clone turned up once. The J gene is TRBJ2-2, the V gene TRBV14; D possibly corresponds to TRBD1 (5 bases). V was shortened by 0 bases and J by 8 bases, with 13 bases between the two germline ends. Germline assignment: CDR1 SGHDN and CDR2 FVKESK. The CDR3 consists of 15 residues. CDR3 coding DNA: TGTGCCAGCAGCCAAGATTGGCAGGGTTTGGGGGAGCTGTTTTTT. Its protein is CASSQDWQGLGELFF.

The rearrangement uses TRBV4-1 and TRBJ1-5; D call uncertain. Germline V gene sequence: CDR1 MGHRA, CDR2 YSYEKL. The germline V and J ends were trimmed by 0 bases and 6 bases, with 12 bases remaining between them. This CDR3 has 15 residues. For the CDR3, the DNA is TGCGCCAGCAGCCAAGAACGAGAGGCCGGTCAGCCCCAGCATTTT. This translates into CASSQEREAGQPQHF.

The chain has TRBV25-1 and TRBJ2-3, with D uncertain. Germline assignment: CDR1 MGHDK and CDR2 SYGVNS. This CDR3 is 12 amino acids long. Trimming shortened V by 8 bases and J by 4 bases, and 10 bases separated the two germline ends. DNA for the CDR3: TGTGCCAGCGAGAACGTCGCAGATACGCAGTATTTT. Translation gives CASENVADTQYF.

The V call is TRBV6-5, the J call TRBJ1-5; perhaps TRBD1 as D (6 bases). This CDR3 comprises 14 residues. Germline V lookup: CDR1 MNHEY, CDR2 SVGAGI. V shed 6 bases and J shed 3 bases, with 12 bases lying between them. CDR3 sequence: CASRPTGYNQPQHF. In DNA, the CDR3 is TGTGCCAGCAGACCTACAGGGTACAATCAGCCCCAGCATTTT.

The chain has TRBV29-1 and TRBJ1-1, with 12 positions matching TRBD1. Trimming took 5 bases from V and 4 from J; bases not matched to a gene: 17. Germline V lookup: CDR1 SQVTM, CDR2 ANQGSEA. CDR3 size: 18 residues. The CDR3 loop reads CSVRTLWDRGQGGTEAFF. The CDR3 nucleotides are TGCAGCGTTCGAACCCTCTGGGACAGGGGGCAAGGTGGCACTGAAGCTTTCTTT. Based on the CDR3 plus reference TRBV29-1 and TRBJ1-1, the full variable domain is SAVISQKPSRDICQRGTSLTIQCQVDSQVTMMFWYRQQPGQSLTLIATANQGSEATYESGFVIDKFPISRPNLTFSTLTVSNMSPEDSSIYLCSVRTLWDRGQGGTEAFFGQGTRLTVV.

The chain links TRBV19 to TRBJ1-4, with unresolved D. CDR1 is LNHDA and CDR2 is SQIVND in the germline V gene (reference sequence). Trimming took 3 bases from V and 12 from J, leaving 8 bases between them. CDR3 size: 11 residues. CDR3 sequence (DNA): TGTGCCAGTAGTATTTTTCGGGAACTGTTTTTT. This codes for CASSIFRELFF.

With respect to this clone: Other DNA sequences in the sample encode the same CDR3. The chain employs TRBV7-7 and TRBJ2-3, with TRBD2 matching 12 bases. J was trimmed by 6 bases and V by 1 base; bases with no gene match: 2. Germline assignment: CDR1 SSHAT and CDR2 FNYEAQ (reference sequence). The CDR3 is made up of 15 amino acids. The CDR3 nucleotides are TGTGCCAGCAGCTTAGGACTAGCGGGGGCCGATACGCAGTATTTT. Translation gives CASSLGLAGADTQYF.

This chain uses TRBV4-3 with TRBJ2-2, with 12 bases lining up with TRBD2. This CDR3 has 20 residues. Germline CDR1 LGHNA, CDR2 YSLEER. With 3 bases clipped from V and 1 base from J, the junction kept 12 bases outside the gene matches. This CDR3 is CASSQDPLAGGLWNTGELFF. DNA of the CDR3: TGCGCCAGCAGCCAGGACCCACTAGCGGGGGGACTTTGGAACACCGGGGAGCTGTTTTTT.

The count of this clone is one. J is TRBJ2-3 and V is TRBV27, with 9 nucleotides matching TRBD1. The CDR3 length is 17 residues. V was pared by 7 bases and J by 2 bases, with 13 bases of the junction left unmatched. The V gene's germline CDR1 is MNHEY and CDR2 SMNVEV (reference sequence). In DNA, the CDR3 is TGTGCCAGCACACCCCTAACGGGGACAGGGATCACAGATACGCAGTATTTT. It encodes CASTPLTGTGITDTQYF.

A word on this clone: Other nucleotide sequences from this sample produce the same CDR3. This chain links TRBV19 with TRBJ1-1; D is perhaps TRBD1 (6 bases). The CDR3 runs to 14 residues. Germline assignment: CDR1 LNHDA and CDR2 SQIVND (reference sequence). Trimming removed 3 bases at V and 0 bases at J, with 8 bases between. The CDR3, as DNA: TGTGCCAGTAGTATCACAGGGATGAACACTGAAGCTTTCTTT. It translates to CASSITGMNTEAFF.

The V and J genes are TRBV19 and TRBJ2-1, with TRBD1 as a possible D gene (6 bases). Germline CDR1 is LNHDA and CDR2 is SQIVND (reference sequence). V lost 9 bases and J lost 4, with 13 bases in between. CDR3 size: 13 residues. CDR3 loop: CASAETGYNEQFF. CDR3 DNA: TGTGCCAGCGCGGAAACAGGGTACAATGAGCAGTTCTTC.

The V and J genes are TRBV29-1 and TRBJ2-5, with no clear D. CDR3 length equals 14 residues. The V end was cut by 3 bases, the J end by 5 bases, with 16 bases between. Per the germline V gene, CDR1 is SQVTM and CDR2 is ANQGSEA. The CDR3 region has the DNA TGCAGCGTTGATGCCCCGGTCACTCGGGAGACCCAGTACTTC. Protein sequence: CSVDAPVTRETQYF.

The chain combines TRBV11-3 with TRBJ2-1, with a weak D call TRBD2 (6 bases). V was pared by 5 bases and J by 9 bases, with 17 bases between. This CDR3 spans 14 amino acids. The germline V gene encodes CDR1 SGHNT and CDR2 YENEEA. The CDR3: CASSPAVGSGEQFF. Written as DNA, the CDR3 is TGTGCCAGCAGCCCAGCGGTCGGGAGTGGTGAGCAGTTCTTC.

This chain connects TRBV9 to TRBJ1-3, with D unresolved. CDR1 is SGDLS and CDR2 is YYNGEE in the germline V gene. Trimming took 1 base from V and 0 from J, leaving 8 bases between them. This CDR3 is 15 amino acids long. The CDR3 DNA reads as TGTGCCAGCAGCGTACTGGCCAGCTCTGGAAACACCATATATTTT. Translating gives CASSVLASSGNTIYF.

The chain couples TRBV7-2 to TRBJ2-3, with TRBD2 identical over 14 bases. The junction had 4 bases not matched to a gene; V was cut back by 5 bases and J by 3 bases. Germline V gives CDR1 SGHTA, CDR2 FQGNSA. This CDR3 region has 16 residues. For the CDR3, the DNA is TGTGCCAGCAGCCTCGGGACTAGCGGGGGAACAGATACGCAGTATTTT. Its protein product is CASSLGTSGGTDTQYF.

The chain combines TRBV6-5 with TRBJ2-1, with 7 bases that match TRBD2. Germline V gives CDR1 MNHEY, CDR2 SVGAGI. The CDR3 covers 14 residues. Losses at the gene ends were 2 bases for V and 4 bases for J; bases not matched to a gene: 2. The CDR3 loop reads CASSYSGEYNEQFF. The CDR3 nucleotides read TGTGCCAGCAGTTACAGCGGGGAATACAATGAGCAGTTCTTC.

This chain connects TRBV5-6 to TRBJ1-4; TRBD1 matches 9 bases. Germline V gene data show CDR1 as SGHDT and CDR2 as YYEEEE. The length of the CDR3 is 14 residues. J was trimmed by 7 bases and V by 6 bases; bases with no gene match: 7. CDR3 DNA sequence: TGTGCCAGCACCTCACAGGGGGCGGGTGAAAAACTGTTTTTT. It translates to CASTSQGAGEKLFF.

At least ten counts were recorded for this clone. The CDR3 sequence: CASSRGTVGELFF. The CDR3 bases are TGTGCCAGCAGTCGCGGGACGGTCGGGGAGCTGTTTTTT. The V call is TRBV6-5, the J call TRBJ2-2, with a tentative D call TRBD2 (6 bases). The CDR3 is 13 amino acids. Germline CDR1 is MNHEY and CDR2 is SVGAGI. V was shortened by 5 bases and J by 7 bases, with 11 bases between the two germline ends.

This sequence joins TRBV19 and TRBJ2-5; D perhaps matches TRBD2 (5 bases). V lost 3 bases to trimming and J lost 7 bases, with 18 bases between them. Germline V gene data show CDR1 as LNHDA and CDR2 as SQIVND (reference sequence). CDR3 length equals 15 residues. Written as DNA, the CDR3 is TGTGCCAGTAGTATTCAGGACTCCCCCTCAGGGACCCAGTACTTC. Amino acids: CASSIQDSPSGTQYF. The variable domain in full, completed from reference TRBV19 and TRBJ2-5, reads DGGITQSPKYLFRKEGQNVTLSCEQNLNHDAMYWYRQDPGQGLRLIYYSQIVNDFQKGDIAEGYSVSREKKESFPLTVTSAQKNPTAFYLCASSIQDSPSGTQYFGPGTRLLVL.

The CDR3 DNA is TGTGCCACCAGACCGGACAGGGACTCGCTAAACACCATATATTTT. It yields the protein CATRPDRDSLNTIYF. V usage is TRBV10-3 and J usage is TRBJ1-3; 8 positions match TRBD1. Germline CDR1 ENHRY, CDR2 SYGVKD. The CDR3 length is 15 residues. V dropped 10 bases and J dropped 6; count of bases not matched to a gene: 14.

This clone came up once. J is TRBJ1-6 and V is TRBV3-1 (or the pseudogene TRBV3-2); no clear D gene. Trimming removed 3 bases at V and 7 bases at J, with 7 bases between. Germline lookup yields CDR1 LGHDT and CDR2 YNNKEL (reference sequence). The CDR3 runs to 13 residues. CDR3: CASSQQVNSPLHF. CDR3 DNA: TGTGCCAGCAGCCAGCAGGTGAATTCACCCCTCCACTTT.

The chain combines TRBV3-1 (or the pseudogene TRBV3-2) with TRBJ2-1, with TRBD2 identical over 7 bases. The germline V gene has CDR1 LGHDT and CDR2 YNNKEL (reference sequence). The CDR3 length is 16 residues. J lost 6 bases, V lost 2 bases, and 10 bases had no gene match. The DNA for the CDR3 is TGTGCCAGCAGCCAACAACTAGCGTCTTGTTCCAATGAGCAGTTCTTC. Residues: CASSQQLASCSNEQFF.

There are a few counts of this clone. The V gene is TRBV5-1, the J gene TRBJ2-1; 8 bases align to TRBD1. CDR3 size: 17 residues. Germline loops: CDR1 SGHRS, CDR2 YFSETQ. Unmatched junction bases numbered 13, after V lost 0 bases and J lost 8 bases. The CDR3: CASSLAGGTLVVDEQFF. The CDR3 nucleotides are TGCGCCAGCAGCTTGGCAGGGGGCACGCTAGTAGTCGATGAGCAGTTCTTC.

This clone was picked up a small number of times. The CDR3 sequence is CASSVSTVNTEAFF. CDR3 in DNA: TGTGCCAGCAGCGTATCGACAGTAAACACTGAAGCTTTCTTT. J is TRBJ1-1 and V is TRBV7-9; D may be TRBD1 (5 bases). This CDR3 has 14 residues. The V end was cut by 5 bases, the J end by 2 bases, with 12 bases between. CDR1 and CDR2 from the germline V gene are SEHNR and FQNEAQ (reference sequence).

V gene TRBV7-2 combines with J gene TRBJ2-7; 10 bases fit TRBD2. Unmatched junction bases numbered 3, after V lost 5 bases and J lost 2 bases. The germline V gene has CDR1 SGHTA and CDR2 FQGNSA. This CDR3 comprises 14 residues. CDR3 sequence (DNA): TGTGCCAGCAGCGTAACTAGCGGGGCCTACGAGCAGTACTTC. It yields the protein CASSVTSGAYEQYF.